The 5 T cell receptor beta chains below come from one sample, sequenced in a study of blood T cell repertoires in COVID-19. TCRdb's copy holds only in-frame clones and misses some; the assay was immunoSEQ multiplex PCR. This sample has about 260,000 clones; around 89% occur once, and the top ten carry around 0.8%. Sequencing was carried out using PBMCs or T cells enriched from blood (not recorded which). The receptors originated from a man in his forties or fifties who had been exposed to COVID-19.

This chain links TRBV21-1 with TRBJ2-7; no check of the table's D call, TRBD2, against the DNA was made. TRBV21-1 is designated a pseudogene. The CDR3 is 14 amino acids. CDR3 loop: CASSRTSGSSEQYV. The CDR3 DNA is TGTGCCAGCAGCCGGACTAGCGGGAGCAGCGAGCAGTACGTC.

This chain links TRBV5-1 with TRBJ1-4; 7 nucleotides align to TRBD1. In germline, CDR1 is SGHRS, CDR2 YFSETQ. CDR3 length: 15 residues. Trimming at V came to 0 bases and at J to 5 bases, leaving 4 bases not matched to a gene. The CDR3 sequence is CASSLAAGGNEKLFF. The CDR3 coding sequence is TGCGCCAGCAGCTTGGCGGCAGGGGGAAATGAAAAACTGTTTTTT.

The V gene is TRBV12-3 or TRBV12-4, the J gene TRBJ1-2, with a weak D call TRBD1 (5 bases). The ends were cut back, 3 bases at V and 7 bases at J, with 12 bases in the middle. The CDR3 runs to 13 residues. The CDR3 DNA is TGTGCCAGCAGTTTTGGGGGGAGGACTGGCTACACCTTC. It codes for CASSFGGRTGYTF.

This rearrangement joins TRBV19 to TRBJ1-2; tentative D call: TRBD1 (5 bases). V was shortened by 7 bases and J by 4 bases, with 13 bases between the two germline ends. The CDR3 is made up of 13 amino acids. The germline CDR1 and CDR2 sequences are LNHDA and SQIVND (reference sequence). The CDR3 loop is CASTTETRYGYTF. The CDR3, as DNA: TGTGCCAGTACGACAGAAACCCGCTATGGCTACACCTTC.

V gene TRBV5-1 combines with J gene TRBJ2-1; weak D call: TRBD2 (6 bases). Per the germline V gene, CDR1 is SGHRS and CDR2 is YFSETQ. This CDR3 comprises 15 residues. V lost 6 bases and J 4 bases, leaving 17 bases between the germline ends. The CDR3: CASMLAPETYNEQFF. The CDR3 DNA reads TGCGCCAGCATGCTAGCGCCTGAGACGTACAATGAGCAGTTCTTC.